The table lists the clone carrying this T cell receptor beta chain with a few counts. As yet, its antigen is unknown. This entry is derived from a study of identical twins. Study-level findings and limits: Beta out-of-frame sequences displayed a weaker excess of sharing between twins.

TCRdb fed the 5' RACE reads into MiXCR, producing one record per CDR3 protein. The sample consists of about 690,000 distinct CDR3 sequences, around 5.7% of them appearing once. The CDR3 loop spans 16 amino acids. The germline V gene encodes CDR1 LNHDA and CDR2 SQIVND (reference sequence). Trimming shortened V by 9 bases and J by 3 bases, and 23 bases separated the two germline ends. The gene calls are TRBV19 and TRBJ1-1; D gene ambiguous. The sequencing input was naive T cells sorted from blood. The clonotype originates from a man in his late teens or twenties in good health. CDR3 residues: CASQLSLAREDTEAFF. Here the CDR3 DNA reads TGTGCCAGCCAATTATCCCTGGCAAGGGAGGACACTGAAGCTTTCTTT.